The TCR beta chain described here comes from a study of OX40 agonist ivuxolimab in advanced cancers. CDR3 length: 14 amino acids. CDR1 and CDR2 from the germline V gene are LNHDA and SQIVND (reference sequence). V dropped 3 bases and J dropped 8; count of bases not matched to a gene: 9. Sequencing used immunoSEQ multiplex PCR; TCRdb keeps in-frame clones, though not all of them. The sample holds about 73,000 clones; approximately 89% are singletons and the top ten take roughly 0.68%. The material was CD4+ or CD8+ T cells sorted from blood, obtained in a trial of the OX40 agonist ivuxolimab. This rearrangement joins TRBV19 to TRBJ1-2; 7 bases align to TRBD1. This receptor was obtained from an adult with an advanced solid tumor such as melanoma, head and neck, liver or kidney cancer. CDR3: CASSMDRPLGGYTF. For the CDR3, the DNA is TGTGCCAGTAGTATGGACAGGCCACTGGGGGGCTACACCTTC.